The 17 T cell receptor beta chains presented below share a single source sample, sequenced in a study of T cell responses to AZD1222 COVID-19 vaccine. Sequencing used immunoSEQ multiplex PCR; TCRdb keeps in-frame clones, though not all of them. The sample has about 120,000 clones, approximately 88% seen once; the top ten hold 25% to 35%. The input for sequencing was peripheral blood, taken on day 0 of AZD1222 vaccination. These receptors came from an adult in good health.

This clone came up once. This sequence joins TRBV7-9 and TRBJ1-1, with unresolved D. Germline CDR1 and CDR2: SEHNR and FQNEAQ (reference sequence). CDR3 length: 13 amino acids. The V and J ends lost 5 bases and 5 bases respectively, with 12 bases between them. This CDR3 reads CASSHNEVTEAFF. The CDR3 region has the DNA TGTGCCAGCAGCCACAATGAGGTGACTGAAGCTTTCTTT.

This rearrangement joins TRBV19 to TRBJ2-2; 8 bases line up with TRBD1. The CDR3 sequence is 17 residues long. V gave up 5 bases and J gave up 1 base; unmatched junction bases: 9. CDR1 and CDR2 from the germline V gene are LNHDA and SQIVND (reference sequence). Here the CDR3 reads CASSRNPGQENTGELFF. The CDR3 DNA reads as TGTGCCAGTAGTCGAAACCCGGGACAGGAGAACACCGGGGAGCTGTTTTTT.

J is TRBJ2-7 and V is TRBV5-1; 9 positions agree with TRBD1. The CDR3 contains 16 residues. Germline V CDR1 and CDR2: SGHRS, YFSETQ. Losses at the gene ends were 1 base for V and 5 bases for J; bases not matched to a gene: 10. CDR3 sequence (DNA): TGCGCCAGCAGCTTGAATTTGGGACAGGGAAAAAACGAGCAGTACTTC. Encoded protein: CASSLNLGQGKNEQYF.

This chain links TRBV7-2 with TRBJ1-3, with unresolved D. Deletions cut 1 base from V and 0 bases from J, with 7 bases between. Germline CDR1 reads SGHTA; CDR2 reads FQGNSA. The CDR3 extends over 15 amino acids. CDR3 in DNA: TGTGCCAGCAGCTTAGACGTCAACTCTGGAAACACCATATATTTT. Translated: CASSLDVNSGNTIYF.

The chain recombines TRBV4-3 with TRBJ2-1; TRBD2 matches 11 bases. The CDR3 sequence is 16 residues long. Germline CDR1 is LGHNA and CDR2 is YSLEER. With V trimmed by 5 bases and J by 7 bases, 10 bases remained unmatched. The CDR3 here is CASSGTSGPKRNEQFF. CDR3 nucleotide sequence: TGCGCCAGCAGCGGGACTAGCGGACCCAAGAGGAATGAGCAGTTCTTC.

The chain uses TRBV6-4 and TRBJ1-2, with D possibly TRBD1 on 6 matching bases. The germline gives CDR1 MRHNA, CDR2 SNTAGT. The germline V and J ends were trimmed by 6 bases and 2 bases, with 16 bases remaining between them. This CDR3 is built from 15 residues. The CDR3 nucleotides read TGTGCCAGCAGGAGGGGGGCAGGGGCGAACTATGGCTACACCTTC. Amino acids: CASRRGAGANYGYTF.

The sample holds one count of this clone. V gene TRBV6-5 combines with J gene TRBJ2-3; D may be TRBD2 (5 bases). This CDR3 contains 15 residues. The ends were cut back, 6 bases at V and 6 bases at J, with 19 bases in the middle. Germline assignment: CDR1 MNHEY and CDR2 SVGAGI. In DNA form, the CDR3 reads TGTGCCAGCAGGACAACTCGTCCAACGGGGGATACGCAGTATTTT. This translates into CASRTTRPTGDTQYF.

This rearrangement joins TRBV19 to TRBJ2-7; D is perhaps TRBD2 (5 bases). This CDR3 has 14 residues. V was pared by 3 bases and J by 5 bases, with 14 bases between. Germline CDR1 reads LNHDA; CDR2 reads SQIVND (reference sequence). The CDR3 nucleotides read TGTGCCAGTAGTATGCCAGGACTTCCGCACGAGCAGTACTTC. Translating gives CASSMPGLPHEQYF.

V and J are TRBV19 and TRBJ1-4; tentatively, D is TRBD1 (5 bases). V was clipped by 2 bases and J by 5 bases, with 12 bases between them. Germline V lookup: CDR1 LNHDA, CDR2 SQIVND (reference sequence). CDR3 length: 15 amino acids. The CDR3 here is CASSISTGPNEKLFF. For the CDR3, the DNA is TGTGCCAGTAGTATAAGTACAGGACCAAATGAAAAACTGTTTTTT.

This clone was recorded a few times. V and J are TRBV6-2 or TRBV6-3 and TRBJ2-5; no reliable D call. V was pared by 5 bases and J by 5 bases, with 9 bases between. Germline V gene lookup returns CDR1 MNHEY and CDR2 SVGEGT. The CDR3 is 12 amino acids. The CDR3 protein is CASSQDGETQYF. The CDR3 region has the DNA TGTGCCAGCAGTCAAGATGGGGAGACCCAGTACTTC.

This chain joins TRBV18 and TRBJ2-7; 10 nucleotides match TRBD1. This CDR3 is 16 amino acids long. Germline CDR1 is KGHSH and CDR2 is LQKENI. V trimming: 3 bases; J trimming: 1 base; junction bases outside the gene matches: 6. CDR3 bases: TGTGCCAGCTCACCTGGGGGACAGGGGTTGTCCTACGAGCAGTACTTC. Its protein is CASSPGGQGLSYEQYF.

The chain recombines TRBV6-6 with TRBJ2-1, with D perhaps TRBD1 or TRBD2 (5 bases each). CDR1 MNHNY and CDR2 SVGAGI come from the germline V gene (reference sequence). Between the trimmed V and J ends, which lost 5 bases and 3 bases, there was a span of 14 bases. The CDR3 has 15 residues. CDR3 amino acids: CASSPFGGSYNEQFF. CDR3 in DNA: TGTGCCAGCAGTCCCTTTGGGGGAAGCTACAATGAGCAGTTCTTC.

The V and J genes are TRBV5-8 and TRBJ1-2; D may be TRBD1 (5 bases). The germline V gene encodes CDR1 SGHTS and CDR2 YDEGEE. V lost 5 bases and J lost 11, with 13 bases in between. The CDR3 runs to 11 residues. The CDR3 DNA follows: TGTGCCAGCAGATGGGACTTCCCTTACACCTTC. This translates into CASRWDFPYTF. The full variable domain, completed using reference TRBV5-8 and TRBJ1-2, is EAGVTQSPTHLIKTRGQQATLRCSPISGHTSVYWYQQALGLGLQFLLWYDEGEERNRGNFPPRFSGRQFPNYSSELNVNALELEDSALYLCASRWDFPYTFGSGTRLTVV.

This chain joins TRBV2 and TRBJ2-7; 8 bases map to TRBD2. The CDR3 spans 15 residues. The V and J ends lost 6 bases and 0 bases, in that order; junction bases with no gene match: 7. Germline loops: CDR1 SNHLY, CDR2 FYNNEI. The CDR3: CASSREGTPSYEQYF. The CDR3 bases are TGTGCCAGCAGCCGGGAGGGAACACCCTCCTACGAGCAGTACTTC.

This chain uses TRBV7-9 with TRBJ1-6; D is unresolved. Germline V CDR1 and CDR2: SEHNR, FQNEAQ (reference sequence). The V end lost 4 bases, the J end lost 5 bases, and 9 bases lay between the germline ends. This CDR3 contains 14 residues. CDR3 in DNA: TGTGCCAGCAGCTCCGGGGTCGATAATTCACCCCTCCACTTT. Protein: CASSSGVDNSPLHF.

CDR3 coding DNA: TGTGCCTGGAGTCGACAGGGAACTGAAGCTTTCTTT. This gives the protein CAWSRQGTEAFF. The J gene is TRBJ1-1, the V gene TRBV30; 7 nucleotides match TRBD1. The V gene end was trimmed by 2 bases and the J gene end by 5 bases; junction bases not matched to a gene: 2. The CDR3 is made up of 12 amino acids. CDR1 and CDR2 from the germline V gene are GTSNPN and SVGIG (reference sequence).

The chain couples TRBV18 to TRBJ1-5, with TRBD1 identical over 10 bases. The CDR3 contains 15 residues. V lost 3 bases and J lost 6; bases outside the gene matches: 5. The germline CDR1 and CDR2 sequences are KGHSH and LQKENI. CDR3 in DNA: TGTGCCAGCTCACCCCCGGGACAGGGGACTCAGCCCCAGCATTTT. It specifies CASSPPGQGTQPQHF.